The 29 T cell receptor beta chains listed next were all sequenced from one sample in a study of blood T cell repertoires in COVID-19. The protocol was immunoSEQ multiplex PCR, while the TCRdb copy is restricted to in-frame clones and leaves out a portion. Of approximately 220,000 clones in the sample, about 90% were seen once. Sequencing was done on a sample of PBMCs or T cells enriched from blood (not recorded which). These receptors were collected from a man aged 30-40 years who had recovered from COVID-19.

CDR3 protein: CASSATGTGINEQFF. The CDR3 nucleotides read TGCGCCAGCTCCGCTACAGGGACCGGAATCAATGAGCAGTTCTTC. V is TRBV5-1 and J is TRBJ2-1, with D possibly being TRBD1 (6 bases). This CDR3 comprises 15 residues. Germline values: CDR1 SGHRS, CDR2 YFSETQ. V dropped 7 bases and J dropped 6 bases, with 20 bases sitting between them.

In its sample, this clone was seen a few times. This chain connects TRBV7-6 to TRBJ1-3, with 10 bases that match TRBD1. This CDR3 has 16 amino acids. The V gene's germline CDR1 is SGHVS and CDR2 FNYEAQ. The trim removed 0 bases at V and 2 bases at J, leaving 1 base unmatched. The CDR3 loop reads CASSLAGTGAGNTIYF. The CDR3 DNA reads TGTGCCAGCAGCTTAGCCGGGACAGGGGCTGGAAACACCATATATTTT.

Comments on this clone: The junction shows a germline mismatch at one end, possibly a read error. This rearrangement joins TRBV7-9 to TRBJ2-5, with 12 bases lining up with TRBD2. CDR1 and CDR2 from the germline V gene are SEHNR and FQNEAQ (reference sequence). The length of the CDR3 is 13 residues. The CDR3 DNA reads TGTGCCAGCAGCCTAGCGGGGGGGGAGACCCAGTACTTC. This gives the protein CASSLAGGETQYF.

The chain joins TRBV4-3 to TRBJ1-2; 8 positions match TRBD1. Germline values: CDR1 LGHNA, CDR2 YSLEER. The V segment lost 0 bases and the J segment 2 bases; nucleotides outside the gene matches: 8. The CDR3 contains 17 residues. The CDR3 bases are TGCGCCAGCAGCCAAGATAGCGGACAGGGACTAAACTATGGCTACACCTTC. Its protein is CASSQDSGQGLNYGYTF.

V usage is TRBV19 and J usage is TRBJ1-1; no reliable D call. Germline V gene lookup returns CDR1 LNHDA and CDR2 SQIVND (reference sequence). The CDR3 sequence is 14 residues long. Deletions cut 6 bases from V and 0 bases from J, with 11 bases between. The CDR3 nucleotides are TGTGCCAGTAGGGAGGGTTTCATGAACACTGAAGCTTTCTTT. Its translation: CASREGFMNTEAFF.

The chain uses TRBV19 and TRBJ2-7, with 7 nucleotides matching TRBD1. The CDR3 covers 14 residues. V dropped 6 bases and J dropped 4; count of bases not matched to a gene: 9. In germline, CDR1 is LNHDA, CDR2 SQIVND (reference sequence). The CDR3 coding sequence is TGTGCCAGTAGCACCCGGGACAGATATTACGAGCAGTACTTC. It is translated as CASSTRDRYYEQYF.

The chain has TRBV5-5 and TRBJ1-2; 9 bases agree with TRBD1. Germline V lookup: CDR1 SGHKS, CDR2 YYEKEE (reference sequence). CDR3 length: 15 amino acids. J was trimmed by 8 bases and V by 1 base; bases with no gene match: 9. CDR3 residues: CASSLNRDRASGYTF. The CDR3 DNA is TGTGCCAGCAGCTTGAACCGGGACAGGGCTAGCGGCTACACCTTC.

The chain carries TRBV7-2 and TRBJ2-7; 7 bases are shared with TRBD1. Trimming cost V 4 bases and J 2 bases; bases outside gene matches: 8. This CDR3 contains 15 residues. Germline CDR1 is SGHTA and CDR2 is FQGNSA. The DNA for the CDR3 is TGTGCCAGCAGCTCAGAGACAGGGCCAACCTACGAGCAGTACTTC. Protein: CASSSETGPTYEQYF.

The chain carries TRBV27 and TRBJ2-5; 10 bases map to TRBD2. J gave up 1 base and V 2 bases, and 1 base lay outside the gene matches. Germline V CDR1 and CDR2: MNHEY, SMNVEV (reference sequence). There are 15 residues in the CDR3. CDR3 loop: CASSLASGSQETQYF. The CDR3, as DNA: TGTGCCAGCAGTTTAGCTAGCGGGAGCCAAGAGACCCAGTACTTC.

This rearrangement joins TRBV13 to TRBJ1-6; 12 positions agree with TRBD1. CDR3 size: 20 residues. The junction had 18 bases not matched to a gene; V was cut back by 5 bases and J by 7 bases. Germline-derived CDR1 and CDR2 are PRHDT and FYEKMQ (reference sequence). CDR3 protein: CASSKNRDRGLRVVNSPLHF. The CDR3 DNA sequence: TGTGCCAGCAGCAAGAACCGGGACAGGGGGCTTAGAGTTGTGAATTCACCCCTCCACTTT.

The chain employs TRBV24-1 and TRBJ2-2, with 7 bases lining up with TRBD1. Looked up from germline, CDR1 is KGHDR and CDR2 is SFDVKD. This CDR3 has 15 amino acids. With V trimmed by 4 bases and J by 6 bases, 7 bases remained unmatched. For the CDR3, the DNA is TGTGCCACCAGTGACGGTACGACAGGGTCCGGGGAGCTGTTTTTT. The encoded protein is CATSDGTTGSGELFF.

The rearrangement uses TRBV7-9 and TRBJ2-3; 9 nucleotides agree with TRBD1. The CDR3 loop spans 14 amino acids. The V and J ends lost 5 bases and 4 bases, in that order; junction bases with no gene match: 4. Germline V gives CDR1 SEHNR, CDR2 FQNEAQ (reference sequence). CDR3 sequence (DNA): TGTGCCAGCAGCACTAGACAGGGGGCAGATACGCAGTATTTT. This gives the protein CASSTRQGADTQYF.

The chain recombines TRBV11-3 with TRBJ1-5; TRBD1 matches at 7 bases. The ends lost 6 bases at V and 3 bases at J; junction bases unmatched: 17. CDR1 is SGHNT and CDR2 is YENEEA in the germline V gene. The CDR3 length is 18 residues. The DNA for the CDR3 is TGTGCCAGCAGTCAACTCACCCCGGGACAGATATACAATCAGCCCCAGCATTTT. Translating it yields CASSQLTPGQIYNQPQHF.

The rearrangement uses TRBV5-1 and TRBJ2-3; unclear D gene. CDR1 and CDR2 from the germline V gene are SGHRS and YFSETQ. V lost 3 bases to trimming and J lost 4 bases, with 15 bases between them. The CDR3 spans 15 residues. CDR3 amino acids: CASSSSSGSPDTQYF. In nucleotides, the CDR3 is TGCGCCAGCAGCTCCAGCTCGGGTTCCCCAGATACGCAGTATTTT.

The chain employs TRBV6-5 and TRBJ2-7; the match to TRBD1 covers 9 bases. The germline V gene has CDR1 MNHEY and CDR2 SVGAGI. This CDR3 contains 14 residues. After removal of 6 bases from V and 3 bases from J, the junction contained 6 bases not matched to a gene. DNA for the CDR3: TGTGCCAGCAGCAGACGGGACAGGGTCTACGAGCAGTACTTC. Translating it yields CASSRRDRVYEQYF.

This rearrangement joins TRBV14 to TRBJ1-2, with D hard to call. Deletions cut 1 base from V and 7 bases from J, with 13 bases between. This CDR3 contains 14 residues. The germline V gene has CDR1 SGHDN and CDR2 FVKESK. CDR3 loop: CASSQAGLASGYTF. In DNA form, the CDR3 reads TGTGCCAGCAGCCAAGCCGGGTTAGCAAGTGGCTACACCTTC.

The chain recombines TRBV21-1 with TRBJ2-5; the table's TRBD1 call for D was not verified on the DNA. TRBV21-1 is labeled a pseudogene. CDR3 length equals 17 residues. CDR3 nucleotides: TGTGCCAGCAGCCAACGGTCGGACAGAGATCACCAAGAGACCCAGTACTTC. Protein: CASSQRSDRDHQETQYF.

The J gene is TRBJ1-3, the V gene TRBV4-1; 8 positions match TRBD1. Germline CDR1 reads MGHRA; CDR2 reads YSYEKL. The CDR3 sequence is 15 residues long. V trimming: 0 bases; J trimming: 3 bases; junction bases outside the gene matches: 1. The CDR3 region is CASSQEGTGGNTIYF. CDR3 nucleotides: TGCGCCAGCAGCCAAGAGGGGACAGGTGGAAACACCATATATTTT.

The V and J genes are TRBV5-6 and TRBJ2-3; D perhaps matches TRBD1 (5 bases). Deletions cut 3 bases from V and 6 bases from J, with 8 bases between. In germline, CDR1 is SGHDT, CDR2 YYEEEE. This CDR3 has 12 residues. The CDR3 coding sequence is TGTGCCAGCAGCTCAGGGTTTGATACGCAGTATTTT. It encodes CASSSGFDTQYF.

The chain uses TRBV6-5 and TRBJ2-3, with a possible D match to TRBD1 (6 bases). The CDR3 consists of 15 residues. The V end lost 5 bases, the J end lost 2 bases, and 14 bases lay between the germline ends. Germline V gives CDR1 MNHEY, CDR2 SVGAGI. CDR3 nucleotide sequence: TGTGCCAGCAGTCAGGGGCGACCGGACACAGATACGCAGTATTTT. Protein sequence: CASSQGRPDTDTQYF.

The CDR3 reads CASSYPYSTSGTTDTQYF. The CDR3 DNA is TGTGCCAGCAGTTACCCTTACTCGACTAGCGGTACCACAGATACGCAGTATTTT. J is TRBJ2-3 and V is TRBV6-2 or TRBV6-3; 9 nucleotides align to TRBD2. The CDR3 length is 18 residues. The germline V gene has CDR1 MNHEY and CDR2 SVGEGT. V trimming: 2 bases; J trimming: 2 bases; junction bases outside the gene matches: 11.

The chain joins TRBV7-9 to TRBJ2-3; 9 bases fit TRBD2. The J segment lost 2 bases and the V segment lost 5 bases, leaving 11 bases of the junction unmatched. The CDR3 loop spans 17 amino acids. The germline V gene encodes CDR1 SEHNR and CDR2 FQNEAQ (reference sequence). The chain's CDR3 is CASSATGTSTLTDTQYF. Here the CDR3 DNA reads TGTGCCAGCAGCGCCACAGGGACTAGCACCCTCACAGATACGCAGTATTTT.

This clone was picked up one time. J is TRBJ2-2 and V is TRBV7-6; D may be TRBD1 (5 bases). The V and J ends lost 0 bases and 3 bases respectively, with 17 bases between them. The CDR3 is 18 residues long. Germline V lookup: CDR1 SGHVS, CDR2 FNYEAQ. The CDR3 reads CASSLALGATPDTGELFF. CDR3 coding DNA: TGTGCCAGCAGCTTAGCGCTTGGGGCGACTCCCGACACCGGGGAGCTGTTTTTT.

This chain connects TRBV18 to TRBJ2-7; D is undetermined. The CDR3 runs to 12 residues. The germline gives CDR1 KGHSH, CDR2 LQKENI. V was pared by 3 bases and J by 6 bases, with 9 bases between. The CDR3 coding sequence is TGTGCCAGCTCACCGCGGAGCTCCGAGCAGTACTTC. This encodes CASSPRSSEQYF.

The chain employs TRBV7-2 and TRBJ1-6; D gene uncertain. The germline gives CDR1 SGHTA, CDR2 FQGNSA. V was trimmed by 2 bases and J by 5 bases, leaving 10 bases between them. The CDR3 contains 15 residues. The chain's CDR3 is CASSLNSLNNSPLHF. The CDR3 nucleotides are TGTGCCAGCAGCTTAAACTCACTCAATAATTCACCCCTCCACTTT.

The chain recombines TRBV19 with TRBJ2-7, with a weak D call TRBD1 (5 bases). Trimming took off 5 bases at V and 6 bases at J, with 11 bases between the two ends. This CDR3 has 12 residues. Germline V gene lookup returns CDR1 LNHDA and CDR2 SQIVND (reference sequence). The CDR3 DNA follows: TGTGCCAGTAGTCCAGGGCTACTCGAGCAGTACTTC. The encoded protein is CASSPGLLEQYF.

This sequence joins TRBV5-4 and TRBJ2-7; D is possibly TRBD2 (6 bases). Looked up from germline, CDR1 is SGHNT and CDR2 is YYREEE (reference sequence). This CDR3 has 14 amino acids. CDR3 sequence: CAWDRSGSSYEQYF. The CDR3 bases are TGTGCTTGGGACCGTAGCGGCAGCTCCTACGAGCAGTACTTC.

The V call is TRBV13, the J call TRBJ2-1; 13 bases agree with TRBD2. This CDR3 contains 16 residues. Germline-derived CDR1 and CDR2 are PRHDT and FYEKMQ (reference sequence). V shed 4 bases, J shed 8 bases, and the junction held 8 bases outside the gene matches. The CDR3 sequence is CASSSKTSGRRYEQFF. The CDR3 coding sequence is TGTGCCAGCAGCTCGAAGACTAGCGGGAGGAGGTATGAGCAGTTCTTC.

The count of this clone is one. V is TRBV4-1 and J is TRBJ1-3; 7 bases agree with TRBD1. Trimming took 5 bases from V and 2 from J; bases not matched to a gene: 9. Germline V gene lookup returns CDR1 MGHRA and CDR2 YSYEKL. This CDR3 spans 16 amino acids. The CDR3 nucleotides are TGCGCCAGCAGCGACTGGGGACAGAGCGCTGGAAACACCATATATTTT. It specifies CASSDWGQSAGNTIYF.